These 22 T cell receptor beta chains were all obtained from the same sample, sequenced in a study of radiation and T cells in renal cell carcinoma. Time point specified: blood 2 weeks post-SBRT. Noted treatment: 15 Gy SBRT to primary tumor, nephrectomy 4 weeks later. Generated by immunoSEQ multiplex PCR, the TCRdb table keeps only in-frame clones and is missing some. The data show around 70,000 clones, 82% seen once. The sequences come from blood, collected from a patient whose treatment included radiotherapy and nephrectomy. These TCRs come from a man between 60 and 70 years old with renal cell carcinoma.

The chain has TRBV6-1 and TRBJ1-4; D might be TRBD1 (6 bases). CDR1 is MNHNS and CDR2 is SASEGT in the germline V gene. Trimming shortened V by 8 bases and J by 6 bases, and 19 bases separated the two germline ends. CDR3 length equals 15 residues. CDR3 DNA sequence: TGTGCCAGCCTACTAAGTGGAGGGGGAGATGAAAAACTGTTTTTT. Translated, it gives CASLLSGGGDEKLFF.

The rearrangement uses TRBV5-1 and TRBJ2-2; 8 nucleotides agree with TRBD2. Germline V gene sequence: CDR1 SGHRS, CDR2 YFSETQ. The CDR3 extends over 16 amino acids. The junction had 9 bases not matched to a gene; V was cut back by 3 bases and J by 5 bases. The CDR3 reads CASSSFLAGGTGELFF. CDR3 DNA sequence: TGCGCCAGCAGCTCATTTCTAGCGGGCGGAACCGGGGAGCTGTTTTTT.

This clone was counted only a few times. The chain carries TRBV4-3 and TRBJ2-3; a weak D match, TRBD2 (5 bases). V was shortened by 3 bases and J by 1 base, with 11 bases between the two germline ends. There are 15 residues in the CDR3. CDR1 is LGHNA, CDR2 YSLEER, per germline. The CDR3 here is CASSHLATRTDTQYF. The CDR3 DNA is TGCGCCAGCAGCCACTTAGCGACCCGCACAGATACGCAGTATTTT.

The chain combines TRBV9 with TRBJ2-1; D is uncertain. Trimming stripped 0 bases from V and 3 bases from J, with 7 bases between. Germline CDR1 SGDLS, CDR2 YYNGEE. This CDR3 region has 14 residues. CDR3 in DNA: TGTGCCAGCAGCGTAGGGGGTGACTACAATGAGCAGTTCTTC. This gives the protein CASSVGGDYNEQFF.

This clone was detected once. This sequence joins TRBV6-5 and TRBJ2-2; the D gene is possibly TRBD2 (6 bases). The germline V and J ends were trimmed by 0 bases and 6 bases, with 14 bases remaining between them. The CDR3 covers 16 residues. From germline, CDR1 is MNHEY and CDR2 SVGAGI. CDR3 sequence: CASSYSVAVGPGELFF. The CDR3 DNA follows: TGTGCCAGCAGTTACTCGGTAGCGGTTGGCCCCGGGGAGCTGTTTTTT.

The chain employs TRBV7-6 and TRBJ2-2, with D unresolved. Trimming removed 2 bases from V and 0 bases from J, with 4 bases in between. This CDR3 is built from 14 residues. CDR1 and CDR2 (germline): SGHVS, FNYEAQ. The chain's CDR3 is CASSLRANTGELFF. As DNA, the CDR3 is TGTGCCAGCAGCTTACGGGCGAACACCGGGGAGCTGTTTTTT.

The genes are TRBV27 and TRBJ2-3; 12 positions match TRBD2. V gave up 5 bases and J gave up 4 bases; unmatched junction bases: 7. Germline CDR1 reads MNHEY; CDR2 reads SMNVEV (reference sequence). CDR3 size: 16 residues. The CDR3 sequence is CASSRTSGVSPDTQYF. The CDR3 nucleotides read TGTGCCAGCAGTAGGACTAGCGGGGTTAGTCCAGATACGCAGTATTTT.

The genes are TRBV27 and TRBJ2-7, with 7 bases that match TRBD1. The V gene end was trimmed by 3 bases and the J gene end by 5 bases; junction bases not matched to a gene: 7. The CDR3 is made up of 14 amino acids. From germline, CDR1 is MNHEY and CDR2 SMNVEV (reference sequence). CDR3 nucleotide sequence: TGTGCCAGCAGTTTGACAGGGCCGGGCAACGAGCAGTACTTC. It translates to CASSLTGPGNEQYF.

The chain carries TRBV6-5 and TRBJ1-1, with TRBD1 matching over 9 bases. The CDR3 loop spans 15 amino acids. The germline gives CDR1 MNHEY, CDR2 SVGAGI. Trimming cost V 2 bases and J 1 base; bases outside gene matches: 2. CDR3: CASSYLGQGNTEAFF. CDR3 sequence (DNA): TGTGCCAGCAGTTACCTGGGACAGGGGAACACTGAAGCTTTCTTT.

V usage is TRBV6-1 and J usage is TRBJ2-7; a possible D gene is TRBD2 (6 bases). Germline lookup yields CDR1 MNHNS and CDR2 SASEGT. Trimming took off 1 base at V and 3 bases at J, with 13 bases between the two ends. The CDR3 consists of 15 residues. CDR3 loop: CASSEELVGGYEQYF. As DNA, the CDR3 is TGTGCCAGCAGTGAAGAGCTAGTGGGGGGCTACGAGCAGTACTTC.

V and J are TRBV29-1 and TRBJ2-5, with 7 bases matching TRBD2. The CDR3 spans 13 residues. Trimming removed 4 bases from V and 5 bases from J; junction bases left unmatched: 7. Per germline, CDR1 SQVTM and CDR2 ANQGSEA. CDR3 nucleotide sequence: TGCAGCGTTGTGGGCGGGAGCAAGGAGACCCAGTACTTC. It is translated as CSVVGGSKETQYF.

This clone was found once. V usage is TRBV7-2 and J usage is TRBJ1-4; no clear D. The CDR3 has 13 residues. CDR1 is SGHTA and CDR2 is FQGNSA in the germline V gene. Trimming removed 1 base at V and 6 bases at J, with 6 bases between. CDR3: CASSLEGYEKLFF. The CDR3 DNA is TGTGCCAGCAGCTTAGAGGGCTATGAAAAACTGTTTTTT.

This clone appeared a single time. The chain combines TRBV19 with TRBJ1-4, with no clear D. The CDR3 is made up of 16 amino acids. Germline V gene lookup returns CDR1 LNHDA and CDR2 SQIVND (reference sequence). Trimming stripped 6 bases from V and 0 bases from J, with 14 bases between. The CDR3 nucleotides read TGTGCCAGTAGCGACCCGGGCACCTCAACTAATGAAAAACTGTTTTTT. This translates into CASSDPGTSTNEKLFF. Full variable domain (remainder filled in from reference TRBV19 and TRBJ1-4): DGGITQSPKYLFRKEGQNVTLSCEQNLNHDAMYWYRQDPGQGLRLIYYSQIVNDFQKGDIAEGYSVSREKKESFPLTVTSAQKNPTAFYLCASSDPGTSTNEKLFFGSGTQLSVL.

This clone was found once. The chain combines TRBV28 with TRBJ1-3; the D gene is possibly TRBD1 (6 bases). The CDR3 sequence is 16 residues long. Per germline, CDR1 MDHEN and CDR2 SYDVKM. V shed 3 bases and J shed 0 bases, with 12 bases lying between them. The CDR3 DNA sequence: TGTGCCAGCAGTTTGTGGGGGCAGGCCTCTGGAAACACCATATATTTT. Translating it yields CASSLWGQASGNTIYF.

In nucleotides, the CDR3 is TGTGCCAGCAGCGTAGATGATTTGCGCCCTCCTGACGAGCAGTACTTC. Amino acids: CASSVDDLRPPDEQYF. The chain links TRBV9 to TRBJ2-7; no clear D gene. The CDR3 has 16 residues. The germline V and J ends were trimmed by 0 bases and 5 bases, with 18 bases remaining between them. Germline CDR1 is SGDLS and CDR2 is YYNGEE.

V is TRBV7-2 and J is TRBJ2-7; TRBD2 aligns across 10 bases. J was trimmed by 0 bases and V by 4 bases; bases with no gene match: 6. This CDR3 is 16 amino acids long. Germline V gives CDR1 SGHTA, CDR2 FQGNSA. This CDR3 reads CASSSGGTSASYEQYF. In DNA, the CDR3 is TGTGCCAGCAGCTCAGGGGGGACTAGCGCCTCCTACGAGCAGTACTTC.

As concerns this clone: Since a far larger clone is one base different, this is likely a read error. The J gene is TRBJ1-6, the V gene TRBV6-1; D possibly corresponds to TRBD1 (5 bases). The CDR3 has 15 residues. Deletions cut 1 base from V and 6 bases from J, with 10 bases between. Germline-derived CDR1 and CDR2 are MNHNS and SASEGT. CDR3 sequence (DNA): TGTGCCAGCAGTGAAGGGACAACTACTAATTCACCCCTCCACTTT. Encoded protein: CASSEGTTTNSPLHF.

This chain connects TRBV6-4 to TRBJ1-2, with a possible D match to TRBD1 (6 bases). V lost 8 bases, J lost 1 base, and 14 bases lay in between. Germline loops: CDR1 MRHNA, CDR2 SNTAGT. This CDR3 comprises 14 residues. The CDR3 region is CASSQGPRNYGYTF. DNA for the CDR3: TGTGCCAGCTCCCAGGGGCCCCGTAACTATGGCTACACCTTC.

This clone occurred once. The rearrangement joins TRBV5-1 to TRBJ2-4, with D hard to call. CDR1 is SGHRS and CDR2 is YFSETQ in the germline V gene. The CDR3 totals 16 residues. The V end lost 0 bases, the J end lost 1 base, and 11 bases lay between the germline ends. CDR3 amino acids: CASSLDSSLAKNIQYF. In DNA, the CDR3 is TGCGCCAGCAGCTTGGATAGCTCCCTTGCCAAAAACATTCAGTACTTC.

The chain carries TRBV10-3 and TRBJ2-7; 9 nucleotides match TRBD2. The V and J ends lost 6 bases and 1 base, in that order; junction bases with no gene match: 10. This CDR3 spans 16 amino acids. The germline CDR1 and CDR2 sequences are ENHRY and SYGVKD. The CDR3 DNA sequence: TGTGCCATCAGGGGATCAGCGGGGGGCTCATCCTACGAGCAGTACTTC. Translating gives CAIRGSAGGSSYEQYF.

The chain links TRBV6-1 to TRBJ2-3; 13 bases map to TRBD2. Germline CDR1 reads MNHNS; CDR2 reads SASEGT. The CDR3 loop spans 15 amino acids. V shed 7 bases, J shed 4 bases, and the junction held 5 bases outside the gene matches. In DNA, the CDR3 is TGTGCCAGCACCAATGGACTAGCGGGAGCAGATACGCAGTATTTT. Its translation: CASTNGLAGADTQYF.

V gene TRBV14 combines with J gene TRBJ1-1; D may be TRBD1 (6 bases). V was cut by 1 base and J by 0 bases, with 12 bases left in between. The CDR3 loop spans 16 amino acids. The V gene's germline CDR1 is SGHDN and CDR2 FVKESK. The CDR3 nucleotides read TGTGCCAGCAGCCAAGTAACGGGGGCCTTGAACACTGAAGCTTTCTTT. Translated, it gives CASSQVTGALNTEAFF. The full variable domain, with the rest looked up from reference TRBV14 and TRBJ1-1, is EAGVTQFPSHSVIEKGQTVTLRCDPISGHDNLYWYRRVMGKEIKFLLHFVKESKQDESGMPNNRFLAERTGGTYSTLKVQPAELEDSGVYFCASSQVTGALNTEAFFGQGTRLTVV.